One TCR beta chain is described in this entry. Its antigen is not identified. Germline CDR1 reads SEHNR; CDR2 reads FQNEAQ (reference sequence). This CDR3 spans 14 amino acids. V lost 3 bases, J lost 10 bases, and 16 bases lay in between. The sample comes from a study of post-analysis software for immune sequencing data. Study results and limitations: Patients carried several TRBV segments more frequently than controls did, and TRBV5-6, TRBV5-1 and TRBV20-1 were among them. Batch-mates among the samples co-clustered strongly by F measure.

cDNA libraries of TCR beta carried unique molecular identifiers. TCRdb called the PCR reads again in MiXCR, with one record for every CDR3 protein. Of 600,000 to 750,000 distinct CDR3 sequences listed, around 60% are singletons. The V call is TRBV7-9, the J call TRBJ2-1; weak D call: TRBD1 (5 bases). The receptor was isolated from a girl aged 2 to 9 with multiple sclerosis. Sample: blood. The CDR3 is CASSFGPGIREQFF. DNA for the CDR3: TGTGCCAGCAGCTTTGGCCCAGGGATTAGGGAGCAGTTCTTC.